The 26 T cell receptor beta chains in this list originate from one sample, sequenced in a study of OX40 agonist ivuxolimab in advanced cancers. Repertoires were generated with immunoSEQ multiplex PCR, while TCRdb's copy carries only in-frame clones and drops some. The table records about 76,000 clones, roughly 91% of them present only once. The specimen was CD4+ or CD8+ T cells sorted from blood, collected in a trial of the OX40 agonist ivuxolimab. The receptors derive from an adult with an advanced solid tumor such as melanoma, head and neck, liver or kidney cancer.

J is TRBJ2-6 and V is TRBV5-4; tentative D call: TRBD2 (7 bases). This CDR3 comprises 16 residues. Germline V gives CDR1 SGHNT, CDR2 YYREEE (reference sequence). V was cut by 4 bases and J by 0 bases, with 11 bases left in between. The CDR3 DNA sequence: TGTGCCAGCAGCCCTAGGGGGGGCTCTGGGGCCAACGTCCTGACTTTC. It yields the protein CASSPRGGSGANVLTF.

This rearrangement joins TRBV6-6 to TRBJ1-5; D unresolved. The CDR3 consists of 14 residues. Trimming pared 2 bases from V and 4 bases from J, leaving 9 bases between. Looked up from germline, CDR1 is MNHNY and CDR2 is SVGAGI (reference sequence). The CDR3 protein is CASSYIGFNQPQHF. For the CDR3, the DNA is TGTGCCAGCAGTTACATCGGTTTTAATCAGCCCCAGCATTTT.

The genes are TRBV14 and TRBJ1-2; maybe TRBD1 (5 bases). The CDR3 contains 14 residues. Germline CDR1 SGHDN, CDR2 FVKESK. The V and J ends lost 4 bases and 3 bases respectively, with 12 bases between them. For the CDR3, the DNA is TGTGCCAGCAGCCGGGGCGCCCTAGACTATGGCTACACCTTC. Amino acids: CASSRGALDYGYTF.

Remarks on this clone: The identical CDR3 is also encoded by other nucleotide sequences in the sample. This chain connects TRBV7-9 to TRBJ1-2, with D uncertain. The CDR3 totals 15 residues. V lost 1 base and J 0 bases, leaving 9 bases between the germline ends. The V gene's germline CDR1 is SEHNR and CDR2 FQNEAQ (reference sequence). The CDR3 spells CASSLGQAPNYGYTF. Here the CDR3 DNA reads TGTGCCAGCAGCTTAGGGCAGGCGCCTAACTATGGCTACACCTTC. Supplemented by reference TRBV7-9 and TRBJ1-2, the full variable domain reads DTGVSQNPRHKITKRGQNVTFRCDPISEHNRLYWYRQTLGQGPEFLTYFQNEAQLEKSRLLSDRFSAERPKGSFSTLEIQRTEQGDSAMYLCASSLGQAPNYGYTFGSGTRLTVV.

The V and J genes are TRBV2 and TRBJ1-5; 7 bases map to TRBD1. J gave up 4 bases and V 8 bases, and 8 bases lay outside the gene matches. CDR3 length: 14 residues. The germline V gene has CDR1 SNHLY and CDR2 FYNNEI. This chain's CDR3 is CASAGTERNQPQHF. The CDR3, as DNA: TGTGCCAGCGCCGGGACAGAGAGAAATCAGCCCCAGCATTTT.

The chain recombines TRBV15 with TRBJ2-7, with 12 bases aligning to TRBD2. V trimming: 1 base; J trimming: 3 bases; junction bases outside the gene matches: 1. Germline CDR1 is LNHNV and CDR2 is YYDKDF (reference sequence). The CDR3 sequence is 15 residues long. CDR3 DNA sequence: TGTGCCACCAGCAGAGCGACTAGCGGGAGCTACGAGCAGTACTTC. Its protein product is CATSRATSGSYEQYF. The variable domain in full, completed from reference TRBV15 and TRBJ2-7, reads DAMVIQNPRYQVTQFGKPVTLSCSQTLNHNVMYWYQQKSSQAPKLLFHYYDKDFNNEADTPDNFQSRRPNTSFCFLDIRSPGLGDTAMYLCATSRATSGSYEQYFGPGTRLTVT.

About this clone itself: One end of the junction is discordant with germline, which a read error may explain. The V gene is TRBV7-7, the J gene TRBJ2-5; D is perhaps TRBD1 or TRBD2 (6 bases each). CDR3 size: 17 residues. Germline assignment: CDR1 SSHAT and CDR2 FNYEAQ (reference sequence). The CDR3 loop reads CASSLGGTPRPKETQYF. The CDR3 coding sequence is TGTGCTAGCAGCTTAGGAGGGACACCGAGACCTAAAGAGACCCAGTACTTC. Full variable domain (outside the CDR3, taken from reference TRBV7-7 and TRBJ2-5): GAGVSQSPRYKVTKRGQDVTLRCDPISSHATLYWYQQALGQGPEFLTYFNYEAQPDKSGLPSDRFSAERPEGSISTLTIQRTEQRDSAMYRCASSLGGTPRPKETQYFGPGTRLLVL.

The gene calls are TRBV5-1 and TRBJ2-5; 8 bases align to TRBD2. J gave up 4 bases and V 4 bases, and 9 bases lay outside the gene matches. Germline CDR1 reads SGHRS; CDR2 reads YFSETQ. This CDR3 has 15 residues. This CDR3 is CASSPGGGKGETQYF. CDR3 DNA sequence: TGCGCCAGCAGCCCCGGGGGGGGAAAAGGAGAGACCCAGTACTTC.

This chain links TRBV19 with TRBJ2-7; D gene ambiguous. Deletions cut 3 bases from V and 0 bases from J, with 12 bases between. The CDR3 has 15 residues. The V gene's germline CDR1 is LNHDA and CDR2 SQIVND (reference sequence). The CDR3 sequence: CASSIGFRFSYEQYF. CDR3 nucleotide sequence: TGTGCCAGTAGTATCGGATTCAGATTCTCCTACGAGCAGTACTTC.

The chain is built from TRBV6-4 and TRBJ2-3, with 7 positions matching TRBD2. Germline V gene lookup returns CDR1 MRHNA and CDR2 SNTAGT. The CDR3 sequence is 15 residues long. The V gene end was trimmed by 2 bases and the J gene end by 6 bases; junction bases not matched to a gene: 8. For the CDR3, the DNA is TGTGCCAGCAGTGACGACGCGGGAGCGGGTGATACGCAGTATTTT. This codes for CASSDDAGAGDTQYF.

The chain employs TRBV4-1 and TRBJ2-5, with a possible D match to TRBD2 (7 bases). The CDR3 sequence is 16 residues long. The V end was cut by 1 base, the J end by 2 bases, with 14 bases between. Germline CDR1 MGHRA, CDR2 YSYEKL. DNA of the CDR3: TGCGCCAGCAGCCAAGGGGGGGGCCGAGTACAAGAGACCCAGTACTTC. It translates to CASSQGGGRVQETQYF.

V gene TRBV7-9 combines with J gene TRBJ2-5, with a possible D match to TRBD2 (7 bases). This CDR3 region has 14 residues. Trimming removed 3 bases from V and 4 bases from J, with 12 bases in between. The germline V gene encodes CDR1 SEHNR and CDR2 FQNEAQ (reference sequence). The CDR3 loop reads CASSLEGGGETQYF. In DNA, the CDR3 is TGTGCCAGCAGCTTGGAGGGAGGGGGAGAGACCCAGTACTTC.

The chain couples TRBV6-4 to TRBJ2-3; D is ambiguous. Trimming took 0 bases from V and 6 from J, leaving 7 bases between them. Germline CDR1 reads MRHNA; CDR2 reads SNTAGT. The CDR3 totals 13 residues. The CDR3 loop is CASSDSGWDTQYF. CDR3 nucleotide sequence: TGTGCCAGCAGTGACTCTGGATGGGATACGCAGTATTTT.

J is TRBJ2-3 and V is TRBV19; the D gene is possibly TRBD1 (6 bases). CDR3 length equals 14 residues. The ends were cut back, 5 bases at V and 3 bases at J, with 12 bases in the middle. Germline V gene data show CDR1 as LNHDA and CDR2 as SQIVND (reference sequence). Here the CDR3 DNA reads TGTGCCAGTAGTGTGGACAGATTAACAGATACGCAGTATTTT. Its translation is CASSVDRLTDTQYF. The full variable domain, completed using reference TRBV19 and TRBJ2-3, is DGGITQSPKYLFRKEGQNVTLSCEQNLNHDAMYWYRQDPGQGLRLIYYSQIVNDFQKGDIAEGYSVSREKKESFPLTVTSAQKNPTAFYLCASSVDRLTDTQYFGPGTRLTVL.

The rearrangement joins TRBV19 to TRBJ2-3; TRBD1 agrees at 9 bases. Germline V CDR1 and CDR2: LNHDA, SQIVND (reference sequence). Unmatched junction bases numbered 10, after V lost 5 bases and J lost 13 bases. The CDR3 is made up of 13 amino acids. The CDR3: CASSPGPGQGEYF. In DNA, the CDR3 is TGTGCCAGTAGTCCGGGACCGGGACAGGGAGAGTATTTT.

Of note for this clone: The junction departs from the called germline gene at one end, perhaps through a read error. The rearrangement links TRBV5-1 to TRBJ1-1, with D hard to call. Per germline, CDR1 SGHRS and CDR2 YFSETQ. The CDR3 loop spans 16 amino acids. Here the CDR3 reads CAGSLSGERVNTEAFF. CDR3 coding DNA: TGCGCCGGCAGCTTGAGTGGCGAGAGGGTTAACACTGAAGCTTTCTTT.

The V gene is TRBV5-6, the J gene TRBJ1-2; TRBD1 matches at 7 bases. The CDR3 has 15 residues. Germline loops: CDR1 SGHDT, CDR2 YYEEEE. With V trimmed by 4 bases and J by 3 bases, 9 bases remained unmatched. This CDR3 reads CASSDREGTYYGYTF. Here the CDR3 DNA reads TGTGCCAGCAGCGACAGGGAGGGGACCTACTATGGCTACACCTTC.

The rearrangement joins TRBV2 to TRBJ2-7; D unresolved. CDR1 SNHLY and CDR2 FYNNEI come from the germline V gene. The CDR3 has 10 amino acids. V was clipped by 6 bases and J by 1 base, with 1 base between them. Written as DNA, the CDR3 is TGTGCCAGCAGGTCCTACGAGCAGTACTTC. Translating it yields CASRSYEQYF.

This clone was counted between two and nine times. J is TRBJ1-5 and V is TRBV7-9, with 7 bases lining up with TRBD1. The germline V gene has CDR1 SEHNR and CDR2 FQNEAQ (reference sequence). The ends lost 5 bases at V and 0 bases at J; junction bases unmatched: 4. This CDR3 region has 15 residues. Written as DNA, the CDR3 is TGTGCCAGCAGCCCGGGACAGCTTAGCAATCAGCCCCAGCATTTT. Its translation is CASSPGQLSNQPQHF.

The chain combines TRBV6-1 with TRBJ2-7; 9 bases align to TRBD1. The ends lost 6 bases at V and 2 bases at J; junction bases unmatched: 2. Germline CDR1 is MNHNS and CDR2 is SASEGT. The CDR3 spans 13 residues. As DNA, the CDR3 is TGTGCCAGCAGGGACAGGGGAACCTACGAGCAGTACTTC. Amino acids: CASRDRGTYEQYF.

This clone was observed once. The chain joins TRBV5-4 to TRBJ1-1; 7 bases are shared with TRBD1. V was clipped by 3 bases and J by 3 bases; unmatched bases: 11. Germline V gene data show CDR1 as SGHNT and CDR2 as YYREEE (reference sequence). The CDR3 length is 16 residues. The CDR3 here is CASSSPLRGRDTEAFF. The DNA for the CDR3 is TGTGCCAGCAGCTCACCCCTTAGGGGGCGGGACACTGAAGCTTTCTTT.

The chain combines TRBV9 with TRBJ2-7; D uncertain. V was shortened by 0 bases and J by 1 base, with 11 bases between the two germline ends. The CDR3 extends over 15 amino acids. From germline, CDR1 is SGDLS and CDR2 YYNGEE. The CDR3 loop reads CASSVEDGRSYEQYF. For the CDR3, the DNA is TGTGCCAGCAGCGTAGAGGACGGCCGATCCTACGAGCAGTACTTC.

The V and J genes are TRBV4-2 and TRBJ2-2; weak D call: TRBD2 (6 bases). Germline-derived CDR1 and CDR2 are LGHNA and YNFKEQ. This CDR3 is built from 15 residues. V lost 0 bases and J lost 5, with 10 bases in between. Here the CDR3 DNA reads TGTGCCAGCAGCCAAGATCTCGGACTAACCGGGGAGCTGTTTTTT. This sequence encodes CASSQDLGLTGELFF.

The J gene is TRBJ2-3, the V gene TRBV28; D might be TRBD1 or TRBD2, each matching 5 bases. The germline gives CDR1 MDHEN, CDR2 SYDVKM. The CDR3 spans 13 residues. Deletions cut 3 bases from V and 10 bases from J, with 14 bases between. The CDR3 loop is CASSFWPGSAQYF. The CDR3 DNA sequence: TGTGCCAGCAGTTTTTGGCCAGGGAGTGCGCAGTATTTT.

The chain is built from TRBV7-9 and TRBJ1-3; possibly TRBD1 for D (5 bases). V gave up 2 bases and J gave up 6 bases, with 26 bases separating them. This CDR3 spans 19 amino acids. Per germline, CDR1 SEHNR and CDR2 FQNEAQ (reference sequence). The CDR3 DNA follows: TGTGCCAGCAGCTTACTCTCTCTACTTGGCCAACCCAGGGCAAACACCATATATTTT. Translation: CASSLLSLLGQPRANTIYF.

The J gene is TRBJ2-7, the V gene TRBV6-6; TRBD1 might be the D (5 bases). The CDR3 has 14 residues. The V end lost 6 bases, the J end lost 0 bases, and 12 bases lay between the germline ends. The germline V gene encodes CDR1 MNHNY and CDR2 SVGAGI (reference sequence). CDR3 loop: CASSPPGHSYEQYF. Written as DNA, the CDR3 is TGTGCCAGCAGCCCCCCCGGACACTCCTACGAGCAGTACTTC.